The TCR beta chain under discussion was sequenced for a study of somatic mutations in cytotoxic T cells in rheumatoid arthritis (TCRdb year 2017). The study in broad terms: Patient peripheral blood (under 31 ml EDTA) was drawn right after diagnosis and before any treatment started. Patients and controls did not essentially differ in median age, which was nearly identical between the groups. In newly diagnosed rheumatoid arthritis without treatment, the study examined if expanded CD8+ T-cell clones harbor somatic mutations, relying on TCRB deep sequencing to characterize clonality. For roughly 61 rheumatoid arthritis patients and some 20 healthy controls, TCRB deep sequencing was carried out. Sorted V beta1+ cells also underwent TCRB sequencing, and some V beta antibody-stained T-cell populations were flow-sorted at nearly 100% purity on a FACSAria II or Sony SH800. Findings and caveats that apply to the study as a whole: The slight underrepresentation of TRBV07 in patients was not corrected for multiple comparisons. Viral specificity could not be ruled out by absence from virus-specific databases, and the antigen targets of the expanded CD8+ clones remained unknown. In patients, CD8+ clonality rose with age (Spearman r ~ 0.46), which was not the case in healthy controls. CD8+ T-cell clonality did not differ significantly between rheumatoid arthritis patients and age-matched healthy controls. The largest CD8+ clone made up more than 20% of CD8+ cells in about an eighth of the roughly 60 patients, and blood and synovial fluid shared several identical CD8+ TCRB sequences.

Flow cytometry confirmed the purity of CD4+ and CD8+ cells that had been isolated by positive magnetic bead selection on an AutoMACS. After a first flow cytometry screen using a TCR V beta antibody panel, clonal expansions were characterized through TCRB deep sequencing of sorted CD8+ fractions. Peripheral blood mononuclear cells were isolated by Ficoll-Paque PLUS density gradient separation. DNA from CD4-enriched, CD8-enriched or PBMC samples was extracted using Nucleospin Tissue or Tissue XS kits and then quantified on a Qubit 2.0 fluorometer. From its cysteine to its phenylalanine, the CDR3 spans 15 amino acids. The entry retains the CDR3 DNA only, 45 bases that are in frame from base 1. CDR1 and CDR2, looked up from the germline V gene (reference sequence), are MNHEY and SMNVEV. From V the trimming removes 3 bases and from J it removes 11 bases, while the gene matches leave 13 bases of the junction unaccounted for.

Details on this clone: It has no known antigen specificity. No base quality values were provided; no much bigger clone lies one nucleotide off.

The immunoSEQ assay was applied to genomic DNA for TCRB CDR3 sequencing. As for how the authors treated the data: When patient CD8+ clones exceeding 1% were checked against published virus-specific TCRB sequences, only a few matched. The analyses included only productive TCRB rearrangements. Clonality was calculated as a Shannon entropy-based productive clonality index, and a clone was defined by a unique TCRB CDR3 sequence. The template counts of each clone relative to the total templates per sample were used to calculate repertoire overlap between two samples. V-gene usage measured by flow cytometry correlated with TCRB sequencing V-gene usage, with a Spearman r of approximately 0.6. TCRdb carries this immuneACCESS record with in-frame sequences only. Its versions omit some clonotypes, under half of them owing to an unresolved V gene in the studies checked, with the rest unexplained. The V and J calls and clone size come from that table; D and trimming were worked out from the DNA. The sample contains about 30,000 clones, 82% of them found a single time. 8% to 9% of the sample is held by the ten biggest clonotypes.

Sequenced sample: CD8+ T cells sorted from blood. The TCR originated in an adult with rheumatoid arthritis. The chain employs TRBV27 and TRBJ1-5; TRBD1 fits 7 bases in the junction. The CDR3 amino acid sequence is: CASSFRQGGRMAQHF. In nucleotides, the sequence is TGTGCCAGCAGTTTTAGGCAGGGGGGGAGGATGGCCCAGCATTTT.